This entry features one T cell receptor (beta chain) sequence. The clone's antigen remains unknown. No clone much larger than this one lies a single base away; base qualities are absent. The sample belongs to a study of shared clonotypes between healthy human individuals (TCRdb year 2020). Background for the entire study: The cohort included a few men and two women between 18 and 49 years of age. For each donor, CD4 naive and CD4 memory were each run on three plates, CD8 naive on two plates, and CD8 memory on one plate. To estimate repertoire size and how much clonotype sharing occurs between individuals, the study deeply sequenced the blood TCR repertoires of a handful of healthy adults. Each donor's leukapheresis produced roughly between roughly 0.85 and 9 billion PBMCs. To increase sequencing depth and limit assay-specific biases, TCR repertoire library preparation and sequencing were carried out by different laboratories using diverse techniques. Here is what the overall study found, with its caveats: Because the study included only a small number of donors, the genetic and exposure-history diversity represented was limited. About 5% of naive CD4, more than 3% of naive CD8, roughly 2.4% of memory CD4, and roughly 0.4% of memory CD8 clonotypes were shared across several donors. Rarefaction of sorted-subset datasets indicated incomplete sequencing despite the large sequencing depth. Larger estimated clonotype richness was generally found for naive subsets than for memory subsets. Only blood was sampled, and tissue TCR repertoires likely differ from those in blood. Pairwise subsampling indicated that sequencing depth was expected to affect the degree of clonotype sharing among donors. Compared with non-shared clonotypes, clonotypes shared by all four sorted-subset donors had higher generation probabilities.

CDR1 and CDR2, per the germline V gene, are MGHRA and YSYEKL. From the cysteine up to the phenylalanine, the CDR3 has a length of 18 residues. The CDR3 DNA has 54 bases and is translated from base 1. V loses 0 bases, J loses 4 bases, and the germline ends lie 19 bases apart. TCR CDR3 regions were amplified from genomic DNA by multiplex PCR using the deep immunoSEQ assay. Extracted genomic DNA from each cell subset was distributed evenly across all wells of several immunoSEQ 96-well plates, and each plate was treated as a replicate. For sorted subsets, roughly 200 ng of genomic DNA, equivalent to around 31,000 T cell genomes, went into each replicate PCR. Purified libraries were measured with a Qubit 3.0 fluorometer, size-checked on a Bioanalyzer 2100, and measured again with the KAPA Library Quantification kit. A separate single-read 150-cycle Illumina NextSeq 550 flow cell was used to sequence each immunoSEQ 96-well plate. The original methods were these. The immunoSEQ output contained only junctional sequences without quality scores, so filtering could not match that applied to full-length reads. To assign V/J genes and CDR3, sequences were annotated against IMGT germline references using PyIR, a Python wrapper for IgBLAST v1.9. Reads with weak V/J assignments (E-value above 1e-6), missing CDR3, stop codons, out-of-frame junctions, or ambiguous translated residues were removed. V3J clonotypes were defined as sequences sharing the same inferred V gene, J gene, and CDR3 amino acid sequence. To compute the percentage overlap between repertoires, the number of shared unique clonotypes was divided by the size of the smaller repertoire. RTK rarefaction, the Chao1 estimator, and Recon v2.1 estimates of unobserved clonotypes were used to assess repertoire richness. Generation probabilities for all TCRbeta clonotypes obtained by the gDNA method from a handful of donors were computed using OLGA. This immuneACCESS table, as held by TCRdb, lists in-frame sequences with V and J called but not all clones. Of the missing ones, under half trace to an unresolved V gene in checked studies; the others have no known cause. V and J calls and clone size are as listed in that table; D and trimming were resolved from the DNA. Counted in this sample were about 1.9 million clones; around 93% of them appeared once. The ten largest clones represent around 1.7% of the sample.

For the CD8 naive samples, CD45RO-negative cells were positively selected for CCR7, yielding a CD45RA+CCR7+ population from which TemRA cells were excluded. The donors were healthy, HIV-negative adults who had no recently reported acute infections or vaccinations. Only Caucasian adults living in Nashville, Tennessee, USA were represented among the donors. Blood was collected by leukapheresis, and PBMCs were isolated by Ficoll-Histopaque density gradient centrifugation and then cryopreserved in liquid nitrogen vapor phase. Analytical flow cytometry was used to check the purity and quantity of each magnetically sorted T cell population. Genomic DNA was isolated from every sorted fraction and measured by UV absorbance on a Nanodrop 2000c.

The sequence was obtained from a man between 18 and 35 years old in good health. Some clones in this sample may be carry-over from other donors' samples. Sequencing used naive CD8+ T cells from PBMCs. What this sample's cell subset or site label stands for: CD45RA+CCR7+. Here the chain combines TRBV4-1 and TRBJ1-5, with a tentative D gene TRBD1 over 5 matching bases. The CDR3 reads as follows: CASSQEFSGTNRNQPQHF. The DNA is as follows: TGCGCCAGCAGCCAAGAATTTTCCGGGACCAACCGAAATCAGCCCCAGCATTTT.